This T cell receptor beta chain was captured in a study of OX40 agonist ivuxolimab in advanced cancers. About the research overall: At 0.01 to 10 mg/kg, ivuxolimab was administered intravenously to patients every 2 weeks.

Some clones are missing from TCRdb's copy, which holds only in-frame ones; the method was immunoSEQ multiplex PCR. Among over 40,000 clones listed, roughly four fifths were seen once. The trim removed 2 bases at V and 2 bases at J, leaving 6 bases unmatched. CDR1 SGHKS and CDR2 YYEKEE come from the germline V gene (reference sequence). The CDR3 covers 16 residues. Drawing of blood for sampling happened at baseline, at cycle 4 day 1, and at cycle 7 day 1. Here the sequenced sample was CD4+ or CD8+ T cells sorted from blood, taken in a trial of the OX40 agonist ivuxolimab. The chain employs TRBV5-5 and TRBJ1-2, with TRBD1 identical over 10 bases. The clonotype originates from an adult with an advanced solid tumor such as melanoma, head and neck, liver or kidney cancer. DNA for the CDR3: TGTGCCAGCAGCTTCGGTCCGGGACAGGGGAACTATGGCTACACCTTC. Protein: CASSFGPGQGNYGYTF.